What follows is one TCR beta chain and its context. Its antigen is currently unknown. This entry is derived from a study of shared clonotypes between healthy human individuals. Negatively enriched CD4+ T cells were divided by CD45RA into naive and memory. Sequencing was performed with immunoSEQ multiplex PCR; in TCRdb, only in-frame clones are kept and a portion is missing. The sample lists about 660,000 clones, around two thirds occurring once. Study-level results: Donor scarcity curtailed the genetic and exposure-history diversity represented herein. Among the subsets, naive ones generally showed larger estimated richness than memory ones.

The TCR was taken from a woman in her thirties in good health. The sequencing sample was made of memory CD4+ T cells sorted from blood. The subset denotes: CD45RA-negative fraction.

CDR3 DNA sequence: TGTGCCAGCAGTTCATCCAAGTGGGAGAACACTGAAGCTTTCTTT. It translates to CASSSSKWENTEAFF. This chain uses TRBV9 with TRBJ1-1; no clear D gene. Germline V lookup: CDR1 SGDLS, CDR2 YYNGEE. The length of the CDR3 is 15 residues. Trimming took off 5 bases at V and 1 base at J, with 15 bases between the two ends.